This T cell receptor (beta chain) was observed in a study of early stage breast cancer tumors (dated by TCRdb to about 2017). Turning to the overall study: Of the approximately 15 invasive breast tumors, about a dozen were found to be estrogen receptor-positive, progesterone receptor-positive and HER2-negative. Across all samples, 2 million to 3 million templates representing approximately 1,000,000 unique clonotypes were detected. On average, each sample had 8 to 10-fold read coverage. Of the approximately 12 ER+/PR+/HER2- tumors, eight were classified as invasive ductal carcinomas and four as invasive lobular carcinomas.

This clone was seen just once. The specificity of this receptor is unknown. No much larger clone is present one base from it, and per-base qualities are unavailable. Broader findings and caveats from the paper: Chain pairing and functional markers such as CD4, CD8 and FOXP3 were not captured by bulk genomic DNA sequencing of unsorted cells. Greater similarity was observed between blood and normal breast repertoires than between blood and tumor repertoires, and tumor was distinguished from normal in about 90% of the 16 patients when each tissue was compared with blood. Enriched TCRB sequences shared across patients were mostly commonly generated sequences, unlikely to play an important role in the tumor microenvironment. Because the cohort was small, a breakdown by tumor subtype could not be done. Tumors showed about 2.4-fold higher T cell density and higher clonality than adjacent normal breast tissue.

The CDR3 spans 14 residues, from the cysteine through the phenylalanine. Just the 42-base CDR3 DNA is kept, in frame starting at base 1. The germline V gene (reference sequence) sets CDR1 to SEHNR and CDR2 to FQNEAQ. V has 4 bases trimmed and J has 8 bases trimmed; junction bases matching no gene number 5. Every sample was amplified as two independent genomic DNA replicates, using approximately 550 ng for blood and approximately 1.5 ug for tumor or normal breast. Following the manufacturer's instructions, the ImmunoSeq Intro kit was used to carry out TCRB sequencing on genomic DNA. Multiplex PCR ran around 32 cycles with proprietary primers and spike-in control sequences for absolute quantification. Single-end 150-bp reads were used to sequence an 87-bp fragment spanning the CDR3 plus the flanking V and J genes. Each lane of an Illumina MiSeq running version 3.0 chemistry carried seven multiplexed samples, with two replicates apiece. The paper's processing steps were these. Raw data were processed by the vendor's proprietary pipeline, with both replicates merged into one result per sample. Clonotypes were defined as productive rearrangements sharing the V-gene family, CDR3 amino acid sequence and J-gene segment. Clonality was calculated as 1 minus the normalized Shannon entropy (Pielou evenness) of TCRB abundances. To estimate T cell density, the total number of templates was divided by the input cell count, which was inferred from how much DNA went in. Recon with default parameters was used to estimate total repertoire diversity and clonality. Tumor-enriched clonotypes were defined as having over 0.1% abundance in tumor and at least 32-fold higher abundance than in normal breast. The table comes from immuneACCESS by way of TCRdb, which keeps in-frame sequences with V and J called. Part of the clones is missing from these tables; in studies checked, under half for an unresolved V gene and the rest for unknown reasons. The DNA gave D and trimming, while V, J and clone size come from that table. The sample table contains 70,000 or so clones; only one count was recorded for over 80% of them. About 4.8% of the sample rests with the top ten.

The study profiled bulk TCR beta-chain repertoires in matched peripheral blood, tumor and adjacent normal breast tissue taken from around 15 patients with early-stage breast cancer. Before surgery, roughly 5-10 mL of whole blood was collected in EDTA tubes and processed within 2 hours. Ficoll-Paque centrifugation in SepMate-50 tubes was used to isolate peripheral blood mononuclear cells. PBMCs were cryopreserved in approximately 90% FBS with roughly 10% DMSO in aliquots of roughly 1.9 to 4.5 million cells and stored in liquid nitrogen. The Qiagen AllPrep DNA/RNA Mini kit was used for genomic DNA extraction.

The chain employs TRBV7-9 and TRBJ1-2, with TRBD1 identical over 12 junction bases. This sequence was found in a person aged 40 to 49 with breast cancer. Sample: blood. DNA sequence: TGTGCCAGCAGCTGGGGACAGGGGGCTGGAGGCTACACCTTC. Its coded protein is CASSWGQGAGGYTF.